The rows below give T cell receptor beta chains drawn from one sample of a study of response to subunit inactivated influenza vaccine. TCRdb re-called the RT-PCR reads through MiXCR, storing one row per CDR3 protein. The repertoire has fewer than 800,000 distinct CDR3 sequences, 15% to 19% of them found once; the top ten carry roughly 11%. This specimen was PBMCs from blood, taken 12 days after vaccination. The receptors derive from a middle-aged man who received an inactivated influenza vaccine. Each CDR3 is given with its conserved first and last residue. Each record gives: clone size, V gene, D gene, J gene, CDR3 protein, CDR3 DNA. D genes are given only for firm matches. Some rows have no size entry. The others give once, few or many, or a class for an expanded clone.

abundance: few; v_gene: TRBV12-3/TRBV12-4; d_gene: .; j_gene: TRBJ2-1; CDR3aa: CASSGPGTPYNEQFF; CDR3nt: TGTGCCAGCAGTGGACCCGGGACTCCTTACAATGAGCAGTTCTTC
abundance: few; v_gene: TRBV27; d_gene: .; j_gene: TRBJ2-7; CDR3aa: CASSLLGGRIPYEQYF; CDR3nt: TGTGCCAGCAGTTTATTGGGGGGGCGCATTCCCTACGAGCAGTACTTC
abundance: .; v_gene: TRBV4-3; d_gene: .; j_gene: TRBJ2-7; CDR3aa: CASSQIPYVEQYF; CDR3nt: TGCGCCAGCAGCCAAATTCCATACGTGGAGCAGTACTTC
abundance: few; v_gene: TRBV28; d_gene: TRBD2; j_gene: TRBJ2-3; CDR3aa: CASSPTELAGGVDTQYF; CDR3nt: TGTGCCAGCAGCCCAACCGAGCTAGCGGGGGGTGTAGATACGCAGTATTTT
abundance: .; v_gene: TRBV27; d_gene: TRBD1; j_gene: TRBJ2-6; CDR3aa: CASLRTGRLSGANVLTF; CDR3nt: TGTGCCAGCCTCCGGACAGGGCGTCTCTCTGGGGCCAACGTCCTGACTTTC
abundance: few; v_gene: TRBV20-1; d_gene: .; j_gene: TRBJ2-1; CDR3aa: CSAVVGSGSYNEQFF; CDR3nt: TGCAGTGCCGTCGTGGGATCTGGCTCCTACAATGAGCAGTTCTTC
abundance: .; v_gene: TRBV30; d_gene: .; j_gene: TRBJ1-1; CDR3aa: CAWSVGGLRAWNTEAFF; CDR3nt: TGTGCCTGGAGTGTAGGGGGACTACGTGCTTGGAACACTGAAGCTTTCTTT
abundance: many; v_gene: TRBV6-5; d_gene: .; j_gene: TRBJ2-3; CDR3aa: CASSYSSVSTDTQYF; CDR3nt: TGTGCCAGCAGTTACAGTAGCGTAAGCACAGATACGCAGTATTTT
abundance: few; v_gene: TRBV6-1; d_gene: TRBD1; j_gene: TRBJ2-3; CDR3aa: CASSEPGQGGTQYF; CDR3nt: TGTGCCAGCAGTGAACCTGGACAGGGGGGTACGCAGTATTTT
abundance: few; v_gene: TRBV7-2; d_gene: .; j_gene: TRBJ1-2; CDR3aa: CASSLDRLRNYGYTF; CDR3nt: TGTGCCAGCAGCTTAGATCGTCTACGGAACTATGGCTACACCTTC
abundance: .; v_gene: TRBV6-1; d_gene: TRBD1; j_gene: TRBJ1-6; CDR3aa: CASSPTGVGSPLHF; CDR3nt: TGTGCCAGCAGTCCGACAGGGGTGGGATCACCCCTCCACTTT
abundance: many; v_gene: TRBV12-3/TRBV12-4; d_gene: TRBD1; j_gene: TRBJ1-2; CDR3aa: CASSPQGSYGYTF; CDR3nt: TGTGCCAGCAGTCCACAGGGGAGCTATGGCTACACCTTC
abundance: .; v_gene: TRBV12-3/TRBV12-4; d_gene: .; j_gene: TRBJ1-1; CDR3aa: CASSSAWDGHEAFF; CDR3nt: TGTGCCAGCAGTTCTGCCTGGGACGGACATGAAGCTTTCTTT